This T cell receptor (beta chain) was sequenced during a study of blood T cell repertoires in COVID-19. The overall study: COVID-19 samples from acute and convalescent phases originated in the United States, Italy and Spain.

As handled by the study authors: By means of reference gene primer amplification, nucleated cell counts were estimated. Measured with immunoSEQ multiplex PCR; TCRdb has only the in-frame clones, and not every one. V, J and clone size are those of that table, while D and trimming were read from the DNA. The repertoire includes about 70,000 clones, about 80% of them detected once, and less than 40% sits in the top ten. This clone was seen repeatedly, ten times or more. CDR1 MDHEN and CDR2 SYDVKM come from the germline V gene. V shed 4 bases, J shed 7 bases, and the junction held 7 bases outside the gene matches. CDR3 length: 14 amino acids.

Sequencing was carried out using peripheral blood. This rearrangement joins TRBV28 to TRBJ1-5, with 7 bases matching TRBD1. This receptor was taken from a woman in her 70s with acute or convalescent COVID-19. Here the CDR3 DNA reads TGTGCCAGCAGTTCCCTGACAGGGACGCAGCCCCAGCATTTT. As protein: CASSSLTGTQPQHF.